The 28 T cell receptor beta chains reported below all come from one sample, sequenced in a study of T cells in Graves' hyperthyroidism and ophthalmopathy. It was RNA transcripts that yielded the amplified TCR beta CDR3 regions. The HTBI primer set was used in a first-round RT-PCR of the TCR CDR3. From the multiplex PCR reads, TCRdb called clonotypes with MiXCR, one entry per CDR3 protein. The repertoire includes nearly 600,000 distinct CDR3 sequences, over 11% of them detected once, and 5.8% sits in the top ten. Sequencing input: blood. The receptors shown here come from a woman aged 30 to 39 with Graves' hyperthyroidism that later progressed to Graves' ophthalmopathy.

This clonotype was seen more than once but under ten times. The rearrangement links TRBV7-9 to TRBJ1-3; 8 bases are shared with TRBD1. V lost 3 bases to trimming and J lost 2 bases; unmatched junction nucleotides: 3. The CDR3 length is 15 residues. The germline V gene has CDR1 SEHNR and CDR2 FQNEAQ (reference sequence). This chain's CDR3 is CASSFGQGPGNTIYF. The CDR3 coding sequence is TGTGCCAGCAGCTTCGGACAGGGACCTGGAAACACCATATATTTT.

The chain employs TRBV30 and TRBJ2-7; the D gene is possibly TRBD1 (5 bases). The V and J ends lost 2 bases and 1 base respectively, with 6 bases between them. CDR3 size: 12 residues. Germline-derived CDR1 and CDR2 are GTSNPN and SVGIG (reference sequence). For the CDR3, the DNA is TGTGCCTGGAGTCAGGGATCCTACGAGCAGTACTTC. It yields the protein CAWSQGSYEQYF.

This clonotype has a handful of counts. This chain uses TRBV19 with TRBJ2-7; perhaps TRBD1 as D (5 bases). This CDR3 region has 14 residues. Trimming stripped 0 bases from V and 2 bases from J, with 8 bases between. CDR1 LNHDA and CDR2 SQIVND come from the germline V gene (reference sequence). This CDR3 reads CASSIDFRAYEQYF. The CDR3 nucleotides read TGTGCCAGTAGTATAGATTTCAGGGCCTACGAGCAGTACTTC.

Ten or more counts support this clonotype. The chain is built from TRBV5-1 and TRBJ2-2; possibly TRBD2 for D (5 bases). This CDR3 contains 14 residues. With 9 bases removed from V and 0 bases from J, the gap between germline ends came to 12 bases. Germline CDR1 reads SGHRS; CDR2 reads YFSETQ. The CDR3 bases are TGCGCCACATCTGAGACTACGAACACCGGGGAGCTGTTTTTT. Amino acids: CATSETTNTGELFF.

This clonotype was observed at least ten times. The CDR3 loop is CASRPPPLAGGKNEQFF. CDR3 sequence (DNA): TGTGCCAGCAGACCCCCTCCTCTAGCGGGAGGTAAGAATGAGCAGTTCTTC. This chain joins TRBV28 and TRBJ2-1, with TRBD2 identical over 11 bases. V was pared by 6 bases and J by 7 bases, with 14 bases of the junction left unmatched. The CDR3 extends over 17 amino acids. Germline values: CDR1 MDHEN, CDR2 SYDVKM.

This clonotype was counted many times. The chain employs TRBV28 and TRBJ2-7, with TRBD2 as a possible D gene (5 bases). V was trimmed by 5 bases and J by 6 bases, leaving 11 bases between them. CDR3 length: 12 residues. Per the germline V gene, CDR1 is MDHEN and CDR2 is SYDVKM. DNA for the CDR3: TGTGCCAGCAGTGAACGGACTCGCGAGCAGTACTTC. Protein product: CASSERTREQYF.

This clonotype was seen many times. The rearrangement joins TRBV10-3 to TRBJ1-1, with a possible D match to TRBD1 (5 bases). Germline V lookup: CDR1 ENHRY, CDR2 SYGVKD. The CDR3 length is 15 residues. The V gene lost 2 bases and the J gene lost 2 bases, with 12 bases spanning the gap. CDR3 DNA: TGTGCCATCAGTGAGAACCTAGGGGTAAACACTGAAGCTTTCTTT. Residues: CAISENLGVNTEAFF.

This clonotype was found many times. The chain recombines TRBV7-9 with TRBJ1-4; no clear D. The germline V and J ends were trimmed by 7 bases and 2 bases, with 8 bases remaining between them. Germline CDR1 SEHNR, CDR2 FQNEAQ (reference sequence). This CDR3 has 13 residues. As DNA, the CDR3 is TGTGCCAGCACCCCCGGGACTAATGAAAAACTGTTTTTT. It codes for CASTPGTNEKLFF.

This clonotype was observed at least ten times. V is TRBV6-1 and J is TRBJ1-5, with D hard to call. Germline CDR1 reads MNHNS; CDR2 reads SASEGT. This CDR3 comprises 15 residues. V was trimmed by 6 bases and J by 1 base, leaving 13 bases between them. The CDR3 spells CASSYDINSNQPQHF. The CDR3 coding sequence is TGTGCCAGCAGCTACGACATTAACAGCAATCAGCCCCAGCATTTT.

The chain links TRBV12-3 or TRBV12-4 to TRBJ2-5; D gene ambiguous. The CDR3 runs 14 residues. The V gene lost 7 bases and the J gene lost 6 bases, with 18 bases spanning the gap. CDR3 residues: CASNPDGEWKTQYF. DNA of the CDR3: TGTGCCAGCAACCCGGACGGAGAGTGGAAGACCCAGTACTTC.

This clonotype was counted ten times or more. The DNA for the CDR3 is TGTGCCAGCAGTTACTCGAAGAACAGCCATAATTCACCCCTCCACTTT. Translation: CASSYSKNSHNSPLHF. The genes are TRBV6-5 and TRBJ1-6, with D uncertain. This CDR3 has 16 residues. The V gene's germline CDR1 is MNHEY and CDR2 SVGAGI. The germline V and J ends were trimmed by 0 bases and 5 bases, with 11 bases remaining between them.

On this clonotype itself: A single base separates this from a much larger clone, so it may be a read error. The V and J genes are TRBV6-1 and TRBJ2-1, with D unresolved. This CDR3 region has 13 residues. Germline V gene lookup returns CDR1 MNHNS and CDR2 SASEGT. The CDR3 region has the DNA TGTGCCAACAGTGAAAGGATCGTCACTGAGCAGTTCTTC. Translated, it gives CANSERIVTEQFF.

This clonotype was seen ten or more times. The chain's CDR3 is CASSLTPDRNTGELFF. CDR3 in DNA: TGTGCCAGCAGCTTAACCCCGGACAGGAACACCGGGGAGCTGTTTTTT. J is TRBJ2-2 and V is TRBV7-3, with D perhaps TRBD1 (6 bases). Trimming took off 0 bases at V and 1 base at J, with 9 bases between the two ends. Germline V CDR1 and CDR2: SGHTA, FQGTGA. This CDR3 contains 16 residues.

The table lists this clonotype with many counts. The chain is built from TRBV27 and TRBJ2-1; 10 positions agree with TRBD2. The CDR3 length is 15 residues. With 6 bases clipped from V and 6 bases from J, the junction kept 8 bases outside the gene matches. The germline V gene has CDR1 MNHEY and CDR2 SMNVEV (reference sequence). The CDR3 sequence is CASSRLAGEINEQFF. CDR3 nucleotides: TGTGCCAGCAGCCGTCTAGCGGGAGAAATCAATGAGCAGTTCTTC.

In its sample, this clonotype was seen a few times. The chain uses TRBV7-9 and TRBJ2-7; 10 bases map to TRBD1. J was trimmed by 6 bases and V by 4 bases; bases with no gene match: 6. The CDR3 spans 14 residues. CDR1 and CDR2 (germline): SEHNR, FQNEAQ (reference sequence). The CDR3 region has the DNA TGTGCCAGCAGCTCCCCGGGACAGGGGTTCGAGCAGTACTTC. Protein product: CASSSPGQGFEQYF. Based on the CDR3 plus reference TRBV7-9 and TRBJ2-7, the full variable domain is DTGVSQNPRHKITKRGQNVTFRCDPISEHNRLYWYRQTLGQGPEFLTYFQNEAQLEKSRLLSDRFSAERPKGSFSTLEIQRTEQGDSAMYLCASSSPGQGFEQYFGPGTRLTVT.

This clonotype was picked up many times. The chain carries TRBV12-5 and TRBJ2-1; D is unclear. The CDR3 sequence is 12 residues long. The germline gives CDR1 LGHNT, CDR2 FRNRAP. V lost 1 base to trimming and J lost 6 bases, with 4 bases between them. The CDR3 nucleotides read TGTGCTAGTGGTTTGGATGGCAATGAGCAGTTCTTC. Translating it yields CASGLDGNEQFF.

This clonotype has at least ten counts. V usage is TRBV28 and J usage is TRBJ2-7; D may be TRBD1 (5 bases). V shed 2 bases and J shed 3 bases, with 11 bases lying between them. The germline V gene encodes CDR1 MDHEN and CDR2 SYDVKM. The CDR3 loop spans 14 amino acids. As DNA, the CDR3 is TGTGCCAGCAGTTTACGAGCCCAGGGCTACGAGCAGTACTTC. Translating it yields CASSLRAQGYEQYF. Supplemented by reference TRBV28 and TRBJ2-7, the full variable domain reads DVKVTQSSRYLVKRTGEKVFLECVQDMDHENMFWYRQDPGLGLRLIYFSYDVKMKEKGDIPEGYSVSREKKERFSLILESASTNQTSMYLCASSLRAQGYEQYFGPGTRLTVT.

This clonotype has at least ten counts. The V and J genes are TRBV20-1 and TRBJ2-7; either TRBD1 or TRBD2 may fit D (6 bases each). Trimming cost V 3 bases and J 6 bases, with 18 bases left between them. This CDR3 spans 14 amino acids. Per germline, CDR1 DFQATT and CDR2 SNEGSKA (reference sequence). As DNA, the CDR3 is TGCAGTGCTAGGGGAAGGTCGGGGGCGGGCGAGCAGTACTTC. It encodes CSARGRSGAGEQYF.

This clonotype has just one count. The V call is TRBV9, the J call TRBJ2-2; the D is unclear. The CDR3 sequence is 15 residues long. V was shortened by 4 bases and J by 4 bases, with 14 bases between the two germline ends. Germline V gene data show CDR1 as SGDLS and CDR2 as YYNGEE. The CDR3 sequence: CASSPPQDPTGELFF. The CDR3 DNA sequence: TGTGCCAGCAGCCCACCTCAGGACCCCACCGGGGAGCTGTTTTTT.

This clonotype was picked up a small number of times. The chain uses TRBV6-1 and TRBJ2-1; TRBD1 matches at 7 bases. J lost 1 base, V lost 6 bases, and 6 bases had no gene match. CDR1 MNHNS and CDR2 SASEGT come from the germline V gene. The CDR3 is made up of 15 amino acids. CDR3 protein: CASSYDRASYNEQFF. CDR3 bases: TGTGCCAGCAGCTACGACAGGGCTTCCTACAATGAGCAGTTCTTC.

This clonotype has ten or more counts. CDR3 region: CASSFRQPNQPQHF. CDR3 DNA sequence: TGTGCCAGCAGTTTCCGACAGCCCAATCAGCCCCAGCATTTT. The chain carries TRBV28 and TRBJ1-5; a weak D match, TRBD1 (5 bases). V lost 3 bases and J 3 bases, leaving 9 bases between the germline ends. Germline CDR1 MDHEN, CDR2 SYDVKM. The length of the CDR3 is 14 residues.

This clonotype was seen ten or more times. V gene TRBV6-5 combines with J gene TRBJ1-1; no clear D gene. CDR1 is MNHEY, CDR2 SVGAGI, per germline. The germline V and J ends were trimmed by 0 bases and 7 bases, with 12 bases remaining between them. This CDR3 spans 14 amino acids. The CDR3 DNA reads TGTGCCAGCAGTTACTCATTTAGGGCCCGTGAAGCTTTCTTT. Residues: CASSYSFRAREAFF.

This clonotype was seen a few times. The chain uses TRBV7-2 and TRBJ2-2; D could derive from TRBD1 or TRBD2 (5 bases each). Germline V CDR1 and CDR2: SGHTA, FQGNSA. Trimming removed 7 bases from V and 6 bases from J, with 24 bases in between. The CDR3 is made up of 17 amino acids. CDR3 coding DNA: TGTGCCAGCATCACCCTATCGGGATCAGGGATGGCCGGGGAGCTGTTTTTT. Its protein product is CASITLSGSGMAGELFF. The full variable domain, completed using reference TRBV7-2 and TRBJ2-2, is GAGVSQSPSNKVTEKGKDVELRCDPISGHTALYWYRQSLGQGLEFLIYFQGNSAPDKSGLPSDRFSAERTGGSVSTLTIQRTQQEDSAVYLCASITLSGSGMAGELFFGEGSRLTVL.

CDR3: CATSRPGENTEAFF. CDR3 in DNA: TGTGCCACCAGCAGGCCGGGCGAGAACACTGAAGCTTTCTTT. The chain has TRBV15 and TRBJ1-1; D gene ambiguous. V was trimmed by 3 bases and J by 1 base, leaving 9 bases between them. The germline CDR1 and CDR2 sequences are LNHNV and YYDKDF (reference sequence). This CDR3 spans 14 amino acids.

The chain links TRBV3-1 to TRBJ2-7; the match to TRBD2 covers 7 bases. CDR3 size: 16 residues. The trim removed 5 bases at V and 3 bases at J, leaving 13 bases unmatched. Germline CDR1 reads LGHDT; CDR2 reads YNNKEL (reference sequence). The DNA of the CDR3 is TGTGCCAGCAGCGGCGGGTTGAGAACTAGCGTCTACGAGCAGTACTTC. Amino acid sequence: CASSGGLRTSVYEQYF.

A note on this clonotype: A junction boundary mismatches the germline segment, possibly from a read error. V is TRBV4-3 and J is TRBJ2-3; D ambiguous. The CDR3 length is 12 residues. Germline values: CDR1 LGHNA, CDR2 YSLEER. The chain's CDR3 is CANSQGTDTQYF. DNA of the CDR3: TGCGCCAACAGCCAGGGCACAGATACGCAGTATTTT.

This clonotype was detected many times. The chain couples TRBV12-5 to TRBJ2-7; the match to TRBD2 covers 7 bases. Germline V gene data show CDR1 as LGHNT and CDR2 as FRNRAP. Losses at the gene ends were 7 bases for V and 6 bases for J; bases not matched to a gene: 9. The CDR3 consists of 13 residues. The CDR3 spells CASVDWTRGEQYF. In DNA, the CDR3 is TGTGCTAGTGTCGATTGGACTAGAGGCGAGCAGTACTTC. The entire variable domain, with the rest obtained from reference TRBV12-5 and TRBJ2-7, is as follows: DARVTQTPRHKVTEMGQEVTMRCQPILGHNTVFWYRQTMMQGLELLAYFRNRAPLDDSGMPKDRFSAEMPDATLATLKIQPSEPRDSAVYFCASVDWTRGEQYFGPGTRLTVT.

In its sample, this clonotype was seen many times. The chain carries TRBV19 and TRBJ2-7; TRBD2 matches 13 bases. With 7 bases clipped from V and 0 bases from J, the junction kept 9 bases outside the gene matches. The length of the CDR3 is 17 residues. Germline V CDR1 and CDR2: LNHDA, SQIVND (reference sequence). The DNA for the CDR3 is TGTGCCAGTAACGCCGGGACTAGCGGGATGAGCTCCTACGAGCAGTACTTC. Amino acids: CASNAGTSGMSSYEQYF.